These T cell receptor beta chains were read from a single sample in a study of T-cell memory formation after mild COVID-19. TCRdb recomputed calls from the 5' RACE reads with MiXCR, one row per CDR3 protein. The table records approximately 500,000 distinct CDR3 sequences, around 27% of them present only once. Sequencing was carried out using PBMCs or a T cell subset sorted from them (not recorded which). These receptors were collected from an adult woman who had mild COVID-19 (a few samples of this study predate the infection). Cell type and time point are not known. Each CDR3 is given with its conserved first and last residue. The order of the fields is J gene, V gene, clone size, D gene, CDR3 protein, CDR3 DNA. D genes are given only for firm matches. Part of the rows lack a size; the others show once, few, many or a class for expanded clones.

J: TRBJ2-7
V: TRBV9
size: few
D: NA
CDR3: CASSAGTTYEQYF
DNA: TGTGCCAGCAGCGCCGGGACAACCTACGAGCAGTACTTC

J: TRBJ2-5
V: TRBV5-4
size: NA
D: TRBD2
CDR3: CASSPRTSGATETQYF
DNA: TGTGCCAGCAGCCCTAGGACTAGCGGAGCTACAGAGACCCAGTACTTC

J: TRBJ1-6
V: TRBV27
size: NA
D: NA
CDR3: CASSEIGVSYNSPLHF
DNA: TGTGCCAGCAGTGAGATAGGGGTGTCCTATAATTCACCCCTCCACTTT

J: TRBJ2-7
V: TRBV20-1
size: few
D: NA
CDR3: CSAREPGASRYEQYF
DNA: TGCAGTGCTAGAGAGCCCGGGGCATCGAGGTACGAGCAGTACTTC

J: TRBJ1-1
V: TRBV6-1
size: NA
D: NA
CDR3: CASSPGPPGTEAFF
DNA: TGTGCCAGCAGTCCCGGGCCGCCTGGGACTGAAGCTTTCTTT

J: TRBJ2-1
V: TRBV29-1
size: NA
D: NA
CDR3: CSVEDPRGFINEQFF
DNA: TGCAGCGTTGAAGATCCCAGGGGTTTCATCAATGAGCAGTTCTTC

J: TRBJ2-7
V: TRBV15
size: NA
D: TRBD1
CDR3: CATSPTGGSYEQYF
DNA: TGTGCCACCAGCCCAACAGGGGGGAGTTACGAGCAGTACTTC

J: TRBJ2-1
V: TRBV30
size: few
D: NA
CDR3: CAWDSKSSYNEQFF
DNA: TGTGCCTGGGACAGCAAGAGCAGCTACAATGAGCAGTTCTTC

J: TRBJ2-7
V: TRBV7-9
size: NA
D: NA
CDR3: CASSFRQGDYEQYF
DNA: TGTGCCAGCAGCTTCCGCCAAGGCGACTACGAGCAGTACTTC

J: TRBJ1-1
V: TRBV30
size: NA
D: NA
CDR3: CAWSPLVARDTEAFF
DNA: TGTGCCTGGAGTCCGCTGGTAGCCCGTGACACTGAAGCTTTCTTT

J: TRBJ1-1
V: TRBV3-1
size: few
D: NA
CDR3: CASSQFGYTEAFF
DNA: TGTGCCAGCAGCCAGTTTGGGTACACTGAAGCTTTCTTT

J: TRBJ1-2
V: TRBV7-9
size: many
D: TRBD1
CDR3: CASSNHWTGEDGYTF
DNA: TGTGCCAGCAGCAATCACTGGACAGGGGAGGATGGCTACACCTTC

J: TRBJ1-2
V: TRBV12-3/TRBV12-4
size: few
D: NA
CDR3: CASSHTGFGYTF
DNA: TGTGCCAGCAGCCATACAGGGTTCGGCTACACCTTC

J: TRBJ2-7
V: TRBV7-6
size: few
D: TRBD2
CDR3: CASSLYKRGYYEQYF
DNA: TGTGCCAGCAGCTTGTATAAGCGGGGATACTACGAGCAGTACTTC